A single sample is the source of the 5 T cell receptor beta chains below, sequenced in a study of blood T cell repertoires in COVID-19. Some clones are missing from TCRdb's copy, which holds only in-frame ones; the method was immunoSEQ multiplex PCR. Of 150,000 to 200,000 clones in the sample, more than 70% were seen once. Sequencing was performed on peripheral blood. These receptors originate from a woman older than 75 with active or convalescent COVID-19.

This chain links TRBV4-1 with TRBJ1-3; 7 nucleotides agree with TRBD1. The V gene end was trimmed by 5 bases and the J gene end by 1 base; junction bases not matched to a gene: 8. The CDR3 runs to 16 residues. Germline V gives CDR1 MGHRA, CDR2 YSYEKL. The CDR3 nucleotides are TGCGCCAGCAGCTTCCGACAGGGCTCATCTGGAAACACCATATATTTT. Translating it yields CASSFRQGSSGNTIYF.

The chain employs TRBV2 and TRBJ2-3, with 7 bases lining up with TRBD2. CDR3 length equals 15 residues. With 6 bases clipped from V and 0 bases from J, the junction kept 6 bases outside the gene matches. Germline CDR1 and CDR2: SNHLY and FYNNEI. Here the CDR3 reads CASRGLTSSTDTQYF. The CDR3 DNA sequence: TGTGCCAGCAGGGGACTAACCTCTAGCACAGATACGCAGTATTTT.

The chain recombines TRBV5-6 with TRBJ1-4; 9 bases line up with TRBD1. V shed 5 bases, J shed 7 bases, and the junction held 9 bases outside the gene matches. The CDR3 length is 15 residues. CDR1 and CDR2 from the germline V gene are SGHDT and YYEEEE. In DNA form, the CDR3 reads TGTGCCAGCAGGACACAGGGGGCCGGGAGTGAAAAACTGTTTTTT. It encodes CASRTQGAGSEKLFF.

This sequence joins TRBV28 and TRBJ1-5, with 7 positions matching TRBD1. Germline CDR1 reads MDHEN; CDR2 reads SYDVKM. J gave up 4 bases and V 5 bases, and 2 bases lay outside the gene matches. This CDR3 spans 13 amino acids. DNA of the CDR3: TGTGCCAGCAGTGGACAGGTAAATCAGCCCCAGCATTTT. Amino acid sequence: CASSGQVNQPQHF.

J is TRBJ2-1 and V is TRBV20-1, with 7 bases fitting TRBD1. The germline CDR1 and CDR2 sequences are DFQATT and SNEGSKA (reference sequence). Losses at the gene ends were 5 bases for V and 0 bases for J; bases not matched to a gene: 10. This CDR3 contains 16 residues. The CDR3 DNA reads TGCAGTGCTCGTGACAGGGAAAAAGGCTCCTACAATGAGCAGTTCTTC. The encoded protein is CSARDREKGSYNEQFF.